The 24 T cell receptor beta chains below were found in one sample sequenced in a study of blood T cell repertoires in COVID-19. Produced via immunoSEQ multiplex PCR; TCRdb's table is partial and in-frame only. The table lists a few hundred thousand clones, 80% to 90% of them singletons, with under 6% in the top ten. Sample: PBMCs or T cells enriched from blood (not recorded which). These receptors all stem from a man under 40 who had recovered from COVID-19.

This chain links TRBV27 with TRBJ2-3; TRBD2 agrees at 9 bases. CDR1 and CDR2 (germline): MNHEY, SMNVEV (reference sequence). The CDR3 length is 13 residues. CDR3 in DNA: TGTGCGAGTAGGCGGGGGGGCTTAGATACGCAGTATTTT. It translates to CASRRGGLDTQYF.

The chain couples TRBV28 to TRBJ2-3, with D unclear. Germline V lookup: CDR1 MDHEN, CDR2 SYDVKM. Trimming removed 8 bases at V and 5 bases at J, with 8 bases between. CDR3 length: 11 amino acids. DNA of the CDR3: TGTGCCAGCGAACAGTTAGATACGCAGTATTTT. Translated: CASEQLDTQYF.

V gene TRBV9 combines with J gene TRBJ1-4, with a tentative D call TRBD1 (6 bases). V lost 6 bases, J lost 2 bases, and 11 bases lay in between. Germline CDR1 is SGDLS and CDR2 is YYNGEE. The CDR3 sequence is 14 residues long. The CDR3 DNA is TGTGCCAGCAACACAGGGAATACTAATGAAAAACTGTTTTTT. Its translation: CASNTGNTNEKLFF.

V is TRBV7-9 and J is TRBJ2-3; 8 bases line up with TRBD1. Germline V gene data show CDR1 as SEHNR and CDR2 as FQNEAQ (reference sequence). The CDR3 is 15 amino acids. After removal of 5 bases from V and 4 bases from J, the junction contained 8 bases not matched to a gene. CDR3 bases: TGTGCCAGCAGCCCCGGACAGGGTAGGTCAGATACGCAGTATTTT. This gives the protein CASSPGQGRSDTQYF.

V and J are TRBV5-1 and TRBJ1-6, with D possibly TRBD1 on 5 matching bases. This CDR3 region has 13 residues. Germline loops: CDR1 SGHRS, CDR2 YFSETQ. V lost 2 bases to trimming and J lost 10 bases, with 10 bases between them. The CDR3 is CASSLAGRSPLHF. The CDR3 nucleotides are TGCGCCAGCAGCTTAGCGGGACGGTCACCCCTCCACTTT.

This clone was found a few times. The chain links TRBV19 to TRBJ1-2; D gene uncertain. V lost 7 bases and J lost 4, with 16 bases in between. Germline V gene lookup returns CDR1 LNHDA and CDR2 SQIVND (reference sequence). This CDR3 is 14 amino acids long. DNA of the CDR3: TGTGCCAGTAATAAATATGGGGAGTCCTATGGCTACACCTTC. It specifies CASNKYGESYGYTF. Supplemented by reference TRBV19 and TRBJ1-2, the full variable domain reads DGGITQSPKYLFRKEGQNVTLSCEQNLNHDAMYWYRQDPGQGLRLIYYSQIVNDFQKGDIAEGYSVSREKKESFPLTVTSAQKNPTAFYLCASNKYGESYGYTFGSGTRLTVV.

The chain combines TRBV5-4 with TRBJ2-6; 8 nucleotides agree with TRBD1. CDR1 is SGHNT, CDR2 YYREEE, per germline (reference sequence). The ends lost 0 bases at V and 1 base at J; junction bases unmatched: 9. The CDR3 has 19 residues. This CDR3 reads CASSLGGQGVFSGANVLTF. In nucleotides, the CDR3 is TGTGCCAGCAGCTTGGGCGGACAGGGTGTTTTTTCTGGGGCCAACGTCCTGACTTTC.

The chain joins TRBV28 to TRBJ1-1; TRBD1 might be the D (5 bases). The germline gives CDR1 MDHEN, CDR2 SYDVKM. This CDR3 spans 13 amino acids. The V end lost 2 bases, the J end lost 7 bases, and 11 bases lay between the germline ends. The CDR3 loop reads CASSLGAGDEAFF. Here the CDR3 DNA reads TGTGCCAGCAGTTTAGGGGCTGGGGATGAAGCTTTCTTT.

The rearrangement links TRBV6-4 to TRBJ2-7; D perhaps matches TRBD2 (6 bases). Germline V gene lookup returns CDR1 MRHNA and CDR2 SNTAGT. Trimming pared 2 bases from V and 2 bases from J, leaving 13 bases between. The CDR3 covers 15 residues. CDR3 in amino acids: CASSDGGSLTYEQYF. The DNA of the CDR3 is TGTGCCAGCAGTGACGGGGGGAGTCTCACCTACGAGCAGTACTTC.

The chain has TRBV3-1 (or the pseudogene TRBV3-2) and TRBJ1-2; 9 bases line up with TRBD1. This CDR3 comprises 16 residues. The V and J ends lost 1 base and 5 bases, in that order; junction bases with no gene match: 8. Germline loops: CDR1 LGHDT, CDR2 YNNKEL (reference sequence). The CDR3 DNA reads as TGTGCCAGCAGCCAAGGGGGCCTAGGGACAGGGTATGGCTACACCTTC. This gives the protein CASSQGGLGTGYGYTF.

The chain employs TRBV30 and TRBJ2-2; 12 positions match TRBD1. CDR1 GTSNPN and CDR2 SVGIG come from the germline V gene (reference sequence). There are 15 residues in the CDR3. The trim removed 4 bases at V and 4 bases at J, leaving 4 bases unmatched. The CDR3 reads CAWTGTGGLTGELFF. CDR3 sequence (DNA): TGTGCCTGGACCGGGACAGGGGGCCTCACCGGGGAGCTGTTTTTT.

The chain combines TRBV28 with TRBJ1-1, with D tentatively TRBD1 (6 bases). V lost 2 bases and J lost 5, with 9 bases in between. Per germline, CDR1 MDHEN and CDR2 SYDVKM. The CDR3 has 13 residues. In DNA form, the CDR3 reads TGTGCCAGCAGTTTAGGGGGCGGAACTGAAGCTTTCTTT. Protein sequence: CASSLGGGTEAFF.

V gene TRBV5-1 combines with J gene TRBJ2-5, with D possibly matching TRBD1 (6 bases). CDR1 is SGHRS and CDR2 is YFSETQ in the germline V gene. Trimming pared 4 bases from V and 3 bases from J, leaving 16 bases between. This CDR3 region has 15 residues. The CDR3 loop reads CASSVDRPNEETQYF. The CDR3, as DNA: TGCGCCAGCAGCGTCGACAGGCCCAACGAAGAGACCCAGTACTTC.

The rearrangement uses TRBV6-6 and TRBJ2-2; 7 bases align to TRBD1. Germline V gene lookup returns CDR1 MNHNY and CDR2 SVGAGI (reference sequence). V lost 6 bases to trimming and J lost 6 bases; unmatched junction nucleotides: 13. The CDR3 spans 16 residues. CDR3 nucleotides: TGTGCCAGCAGCCCGAACAGGGGAGTTTATTCCGGGGAGCTGTTTTTT. Amino acid sequence: CASSPNRGVYSGELFF.

CDR3: CASSPLGDRVGSPLHF. The CDR3 bases are TGTGCCAGCAGCCCCCTGGGAGACAGGGTCGGATCACCCCTCCACTTT. V usage is TRBV5-5 and J usage is TRBJ1-6; 7 nucleotides agree with TRBD1. Germline V lookup: CDR1 SGHKS, CDR2 YYEKEE (reference sequence). V was clipped by 4 bases and J by 10 bases; unmatched bases: 14. This CDR3 has 16 residues.

A single count supports this clone. The chain carries TRBV30 and TRBJ2-7, with 9 bases lining up with TRBD1. This CDR3 region has 15 residues. The trim removed 0 bases at V and 4 bases at J, leaving 7 bases unmatched. CDR1 and CDR2 (germline): GTSNPN, SVGIG (reference sequence). The CDR3 sequence: CAWSVSPDRGYEQYF. The CDR3 nucleotides are TGTGCCTGGAGTGTAAGTCCCGACAGGGGGTACGAGCAGTACTTC. Supplemented by reference TRBV30 and TRBJ2-7, the full variable domain reads SQTIHQWPATLVQPVGSPLSLECTVEGTSNPNLYWYRQAAGRGLQLLFYSVGIGQISSEVPQNLSASRPQDRQFILSSKKLLLSDSGFYLCAWSVSPDRGYEQYFGPGTRLTVT.

This chain's CDR3 is CASSPRLGNTGELFF. The DNA of the CDR3 is TGCGCCAGCAGCCCCCGCCTGGGCAACACCGGGGAGCTGTTTTTT. The chain combines TRBV10-1 with TRBJ2-2; no reliable D call. The V and J ends lost 6 bases and 2 bases respectively, with 13 bases between them. Looked up from germline, CDR1 is WNHNN and CDR2 is SYGVQD (reference sequence). The CDR3 totals 15 residues.

This sequence joins TRBV5-5 and TRBJ2-3, with 11 bases fitting TRBD2. Looked up from germline, CDR1 is SGHKS and CDR2 is YYEKEE (reference sequence). CDR3 size: 16 residues. The V gene end was trimmed by 5 bases and the J gene end by 0 bases; junction bases not matched to a gene: 5. The CDR3 nucleotides read TGTGCCAGCAGGAAAGGGACTAGCGGCAGCACAGATACGCAGTATTTT. Its translation: CASRKGTSGSTDTQYF.

The chain recombines TRBV7-9 with TRBJ1-4; 10 bases match TRBD1. Germline V gives CDR1 SEHNR, CDR2 FQNEAQ (reference sequence). Unmatched junction bases numbered 4, after V lost 1 base and J lost 8 bases. The CDR3 spans 15 residues. The CDR3 loop is CASSLGDRGGEKLFF. The DNA of the CDR3 is TGTGCCAGCAGCTTAGGGGACAGGGGAGGCGAAAAACTGTTTTTT. The whole variable domain, filled in from reference TRBV7-9 and TRBJ1-4, reads DTGVSQNPRHKITKRGQNVTFRCDPISEHNRLYWYRQTLGQGPEFLTYFQNEAQLEKSRLLSDRFSAERPKGSFSTLEIQRTEQGDSAMYLCASSLGDRGGEKLFFGSGTQLSVL.

This clone occurred once. The gene calls are TRBV11-2 and TRBJ2-5; 9 positions agree with TRBD1. The J segment lost 3 bases and the V segment lost 2 bases, leaving 7 bases of the junction unmatched. The CDR3 extends over 16 amino acids. The germline gives CDR1 SGHAT, CDR2 FQNNGV. CDR3 bases: TGTGCCAGCAGCTTACGGGGGACAGGGAAAGAAGAGACCCAGTACTTC. It codes for CASSLRGTGKEETQYF.

This chain joins TRBV10-3 and TRBJ2-5; 9 bases fit TRBD2. The CDR3 loop spans 12 amino acids. The V segment lost 10 bases and the J segment 4 bases; nucleotides outside the gene matches: 4. CDR1 and CDR2 (germline): ENHRY, SYGVKD. CDR3 coding DNA: TGTGCCACGGGGACTAGCCCAGAGACCCAGTACTTC. This encodes CATGTSPETQYF.

This clone was recorded once. This chain uses TRBV19 with TRBJ1-3; no clear D. The ends were cut back, 5 bases at V and 2 bases at J, with 13 bases in the middle. The germline CDR1 and CDR2 sequences are LNHDA and SQIVND (reference sequence). This CDR3 comprises 15 residues. CDR3 residues: CASSLGADAGNTIYF. The CDR3 coding sequence is TGTGCCAGTAGTTTGGGAGCAGACGCTGGAAACACCATATATTTT.

This clone was counted once. The chain carries TRBV11-2 and TRBJ1-2; D is uncertain. The CDR3 runs 14 residues. Trimming left V 0 bases short and J 8 bases short, with 13 bases between. CDR1 is SGHAT and CDR2 is FQNNGV in the germline V gene. The DNA of the CDR3 is TGTGCCAGCAGCTTAGATCGACACGTCCAGGGCTACACCTTC. This translates into CASSLDRHVQGYTF.

This rearrangement joins TRBV5-1 to TRBJ1-6, with no clear D. This CDR3 is 16 amino acids long. The V and J ends lost 0 bases and 0 bases respectively, with 7 bases between them. Germline V gene sequence: CDR1 SGHRS, CDR2 YFSETQ. The CDR3 here is CASSLARSSYNSPLHF. The CDR3 DNA reads as TGCGCCAGCAGCTTGGCACGGAGCTCCTATAATTCACCCCTCCACTTT.